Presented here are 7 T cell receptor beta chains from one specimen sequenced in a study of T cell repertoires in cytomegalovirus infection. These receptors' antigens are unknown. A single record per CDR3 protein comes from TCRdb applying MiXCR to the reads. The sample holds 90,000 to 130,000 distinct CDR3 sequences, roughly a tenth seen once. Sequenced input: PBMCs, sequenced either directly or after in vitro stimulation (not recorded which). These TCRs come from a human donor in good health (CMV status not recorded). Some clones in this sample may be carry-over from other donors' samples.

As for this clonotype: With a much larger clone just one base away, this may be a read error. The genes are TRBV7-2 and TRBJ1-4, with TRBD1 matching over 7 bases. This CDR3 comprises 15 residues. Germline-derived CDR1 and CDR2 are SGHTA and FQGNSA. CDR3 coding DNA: TGTGCCAACAGCGTCGACAGGGCAGGTAGTGAAAAACTGTTTTTT. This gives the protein CANSVDRAGSEKLFF.

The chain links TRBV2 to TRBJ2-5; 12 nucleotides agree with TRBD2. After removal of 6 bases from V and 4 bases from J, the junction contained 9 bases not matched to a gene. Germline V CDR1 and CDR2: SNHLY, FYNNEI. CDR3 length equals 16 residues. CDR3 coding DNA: TGTGCCAGCAGGCGAAGACTAGCGGGAGAAGGAGAGACCCAGTACTTC. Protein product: CASRRRLAGEGETQYF.

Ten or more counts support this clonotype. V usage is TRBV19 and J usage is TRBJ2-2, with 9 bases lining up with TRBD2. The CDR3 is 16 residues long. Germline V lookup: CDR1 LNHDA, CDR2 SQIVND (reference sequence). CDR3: CAARETSGRNTGELFF. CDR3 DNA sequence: TGTGCAGCGAGGGAGACTAGCGGAAGGAACACCGGGGAGCTGTTTTTT.

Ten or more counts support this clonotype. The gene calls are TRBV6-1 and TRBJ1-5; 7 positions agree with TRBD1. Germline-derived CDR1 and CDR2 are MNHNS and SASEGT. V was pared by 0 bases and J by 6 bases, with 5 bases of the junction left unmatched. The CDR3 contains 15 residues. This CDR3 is CASSEAPQGVQPQHF. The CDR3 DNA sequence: TGTGCCAGCAGTGAAGCACCGCAGGGGGTTCAGCCCCAGCATTTT.

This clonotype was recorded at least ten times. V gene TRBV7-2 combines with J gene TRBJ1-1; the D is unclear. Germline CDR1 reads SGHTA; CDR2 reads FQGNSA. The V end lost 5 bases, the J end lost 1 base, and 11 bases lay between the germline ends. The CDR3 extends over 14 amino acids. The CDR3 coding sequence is TGTGCCAGCAGCCGTGGACCGGGGAACACTGAAGCTTTCTTT. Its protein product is CASSRGPGNTEAFF.

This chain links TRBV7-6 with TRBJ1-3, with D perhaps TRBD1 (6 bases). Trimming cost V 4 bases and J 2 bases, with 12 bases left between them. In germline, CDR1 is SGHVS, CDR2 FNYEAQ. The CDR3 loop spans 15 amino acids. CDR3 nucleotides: TGTGCCAGCAGCTCCCCAGGGGTTACTGGAAACACCATATATTTT. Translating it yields CASSSPGVTGNTIYF.

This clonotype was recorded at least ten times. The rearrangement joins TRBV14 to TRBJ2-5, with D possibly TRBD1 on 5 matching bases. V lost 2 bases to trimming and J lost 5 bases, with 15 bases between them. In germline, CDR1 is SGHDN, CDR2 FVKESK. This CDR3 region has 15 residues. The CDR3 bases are TGTGCCAGCAGCCAACATCGTGGCAGGGTCGAGACCCAGTACTTC. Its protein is CASSQHRGRVETQYF. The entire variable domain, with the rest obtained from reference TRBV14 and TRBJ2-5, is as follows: EAGVTQFPSHSVIEKGQTVTLRCDPISGHDNLYWYRRVMGKEIKFLLHFVKESKQDESGMPNNRFLAERTGGTYSTLKVQPAELEDSGVYFCASSQHRGRVETQYFGPGTRLLVL.